Each of the 22 T cell receptor beta chains below was sequenced from the same sample in a study of blood T cell repertoires in COVID-19. Sequencing was performed with immunoSEQ multiplex PCR; in TCRdb, only in-frame clones are kept and a portion is missing. The table lists about 360,000 clones, 65% to 85% of them singletons. Sequenced: peripheral blood. Every receptor here comes from a man aged 25-45 years with active or convalescent COVID-19.

The table lists this clone with many counts. The CDR3 bases are TGCAGCGTGGGGACTAGCGGGAAAGGAACCGGGGAGCTGTTTTTT. It yields the protein CSVGTSGKGTGELFF. V usage is TRBV29-1 and J usage is TRBJ2-2; 13 bases fit TRBD2. Looked up from germline, CDR1 is SQVTM and CDR2 is ANQGSEA. This CDR3 is 15 amino acids long. The trim removed 6 bases at V and 5 bases at J, leaving 6 bases unmatched.

This chain uses TRBV14 with TRBJ1-1; D not resolved. Germline V gene lookup returns CDR1 SGHDN and CDR2 FVKESK. The CDR3 contains 13 residues. V lost 2 bases and J lost 5, with 9 bases in between. The CDR3 sequence is CASSQQRRTEAFF. DNA of the CDR3: TGTGCCAGCAGCCAACAGAGGAGGACTGAAGCTTTCTTT. The variable domain in full, with the rest retrieved from reference TRBV14 and TRBJ1-1, is EAGVTQFPSHSVIEKGQTVTLRCDPISGHDNLYWYRRVMGKEIKFLLHFVKESKQDESGMPNNRFLAERTGGTYSTLKVQPAELEDSGVYFCASSQQRRTEAFFGQGTRLTVV.

This clone was found a few times. The chain joins TRBV5-4 to TRBJ1-1; 8 bases map to TRBD1. J lost 12 bases, V lost 5 bases, and 18 bases had no gene match. CDR3 size: 15 residues. In germline, CDR1 is SGHNT, CDR2 YYREEE (reference sequence). The CDR3: CASSYGGEDRDISFF. DNA of the CDR3: TGTGCCAGCAGTTATGGTGGGGAGGACAGGGACATCTCTTTCTTT.

The gene calls are TRBV9 and TRBJ2-2; D not certain. CDR3 length: 15 residues. V shed 3 bases and J shed 7 bases, with 16 bases lying between them. Germline CDR1 and CDR2: SGDLS and YYNGEE. CDR3 protein: CASSETYPLIGELFF. CDR3 in DNA: TGTGCCAGCAGCGAGACTTACCCCCTTATCGGGGAGCTGTTTTTT.

This chain links TRBV25-1 with TRBJ2-4; TRBD2 might be the D (6 bases). Deletions cut 3 bases from V and 8 bases from J, with 14 bases between. The CDR3 has 14 amino acids. Germline V gene data show CDR1 as MGHDK and CDR2 as SYGVNS. CDR3: CASSEGGIGDIQYF. DNA for the CDR3: TGTGCCAGCAGTGAGGGGGGAATCGGAGACATTCAGTACTTC.

The rearrangement links TRBV6-5 to TRBJ1-2; TRBD1 might be the D (6 bases). This CDR3 spans 13 amino acids. Trimming removed 7 bases at V and 4 bases at J, with 13 bases between. CDR1 and CDR2 from the germline V gene are MNHEY and SVGAGI. This CDR3 reads CASTRTAVYGYTF. The CDR3 DNA reads as TGTGCCAGCACCAGGACAGCCGTCTATGGCTACACCTTC.

The chain links TRBV4-2 to TRBJ2-2; 8 bases match TRBD2. CDR1 LGHNA and CDR2 YNFKEQ come from the germline V gene. The CDR3 has 19 residues. V dropped 0 bases and J dropped 1; count of bases not matched to a gene: 10. CDR3 protein: CASSQDPSGGTVNTGELFF. CDR3 sequence (DNA): TGTGCCAGCAGCCAAGACCCCAGCGGGGGAACCGTGAACACCGGGGAGCTGTTTTTT.

In its sample, this clone was seen once. This CDR3 is CASSRYGLDRDEQYF. The CDR3 DNA follows: TGTGCCAGCAGCCGTTACGGCCTGGACAGGGACGAGCAGTACTTC. The chain employs TRBV7-2 and TRBJ2-7; 8 nucleotides match TRBD1. CDR1 and CDR2 (germline): SGHTA, FQGNSA. With 5 bases clipped from V and 5 bases from J, the junction kept 11 bases outside the gene matches. This CDR3 is built from 15 residues.

This chain joins TRBV4-1 and TRBJ2-1, with 13 bases matching TRBD2. V shed 3 bases and J 8 bases; nucleotides not matched to a gene: 4. The CDR3 loop spans 15 amino acids. Germline CDR1 reads MGHRA; CDR2 reads YSYEKL. The CDR3 is CASSHRTSGRDEQFF. The CDR3 DNA reads TGCGCCAGCAGCCATCGAACTAGCGGGAGGGATGAGCAGTTCTTC.

Regarding this clone: A read error may be the cause here, since a much bigger clone is one base away. The V and J genes are TRBV7-9 and TRBJ1-5; D call uncertain. The ends were cut back, 4 bases at V and 0 bases at J, with 4 bases in the middle. Per the germline V gene, CDR1 is SEHNR and CDR2 is FQNEAQ (reference sequence). The CDR3 covers 13 residues. CDR3 in DNA: TGTGCCAGCAGCTCAGGTAGCAATCAGCCCCAGCATTTT. Protein sequence: CASSSGSNQPQHF.

The chain recombines TRBV28 with TRBJ2-7, with TRBD1 as a possible D gene (6 bases). Trimming removed 5 bases at V and 2 bases at J, with 10 bases between. In germline, CDR1 is MDHEN, CDR2 SYDVKM. CDR3 length: 13 residues. As DNA, the CDR3 is TGTGCCAGCAGTCCCGGGACAACCTACGAGCAGTACTTC. This encodes CASSPGTTYEQYF.

V gene TRBV3-1 (or the pseudogene TRBV3-2) combines with J gene TRBJ2-3, with D possibly being TRBD2 (5 bases). V lost 4 bases and J lost 5, with 13 bases in between. The CDR3 sequence is 14 residues long. Germline V gene lookup returns CDR1 LGHDT and CDR2 YNNKEL (reference sequence). CDR3 in amino acids: CASSLDPRGDTQYF. The CDR3 DNA reads as TGTGCCAGCAGCCTCGACCCCCGGGGAGATACGCAGTATTTT.

A remark on this clone: A junction end diverges from the germline sequence, so it may reflect a read error. V and J are TRBV4-1 and TRBJ1-2, with D possibly TRBD1 on 5 matching bases. The CDR3 extends over 15 amino acids. The germline gives CDR1 MGHRA, CDR2 YSYEKL. The CDR3, as DNA: TGCGTCAGCAGTCCAGATGGGGGAGGGAACTATGGCTACACCTTC. This sequence encodes CVSSPDGGGNYGYTF.

The chain uses TRBV11-2 and TRBJ2-7; tentative D call: TRBD2 (5 bases). The CDR3 totals 13 residues. Germline CDR1 SGHAT, CDR2 FQNNGV. The ends were cut back, 4 bases at V and 6 bases at J, with 13 bases in the middle. The CDR3 DNA is TGTGCCAGCAGCTACGGAAGGAGGTTCGAGCAGTACTTC. Translation gives CASSYGRRFEQYF.

V usage is TRBV10-2 and J usage is TRBJ2-7, with a possible D match to TRBD1 (6 bases). V shed 7 bases and J shed 3 bases, with 13 bases lying between them. The CDR3 runs to 13 residues. Germline CDR1 and CDR2: WSHSY and SAAADI. CDR3 bases: TGCGCCAGCAATCAGGGGATGCTCTACGAGCAGTACTTC. Translating it yields CASNQGMLYEQYF.

This clone was detected a few times. The V gene is TRBV7-2, the J gene TRBJ2-4, with 7 bases identical to TRBD1. From germline, CDR1 is SGHTA and CDR2 FQGNSA. The CDR3 covers 12 residues. The junction had 1 base not matched to a gene; V was cut back by 4 bases and J by 7 bases. The CDR3 DNA sequence: TGTGCCAGCAGCTCGGACAGGAACATTCAGTACTTC. Residues: CASSSDRNIQYF.

This clone was observed a few times. The CDR3 reads CATSRDLGTEDGYTF. The DNA for the CDR3 is TGTGCCACCAGCAGAGATTTAGGGACAGAGGATGGCTACACCTTC. The chain uses TRBV15 and TRBJ1-2, with 7 bases aligning to TRBD1. Germline lookup yields CDR1 LNHNV and CDR2 YYDKDF (reference sequence). Germline trimming cut 0 bases from V and 6 bases from J; bases unmatched to any gene: 7. CDR3 length equals 15 residues.

V is TRBV29-1 and J is TRBJ2-7, with TRBD1 as a possible D gene (6 bases). V was cut by 4 bases and J by 2 bases, with 12 bases left in between. This CDR3 contains 13 residues. CDR1 and CDR2 from the germline V gene are SQVTM and ANQGSEA. The CDR3 reads CSVGTGNPYEQYF. DNA of the CDR3: TGCAGCGTTGGAACAGGGAATCCCTACGAGCAGTACTTC.

The gene calls are TRBV6-2 or TRBV6-3 and TRBJ2-4; 8 bases match TRBD2. From germline, CDR1 is MNHEY and CDR2 SVGEGT. V lost 6 bases, J lost 6 bases, and 10 bases stayed unmatched. This CDR3 spans 15 amino acids. The CDR3 loop is CASSHGREVGNIQYF. CDR3 bases: TGTGCCAGCAGCCACGGGCGGGAGGTGGGAAACATTCAGTACTTC.

This chain uses TRBV3-1 (or the pseudogene TRBV3-2) with TRBJ2-7, with 8 bases matching TRBD2. The V gene's germline CDR1 is LGHDT and CDR2 YNNKEL (reference sequence). Germline trimming cut 4 bases from V and 2 bases from J; bases unmatched to any gene: 4. This CDR3 comprises 14 residues. The CDR3 DNA sequence: TGTGCCAGCAGCCTGAGCGGGGGTACCTACGAGCAGTACTTC. This gives the protein CASSLSGGTYEQYF.

The chain is built from TRBV18 and TRBJ2-2; D not resolved. This CDR3 is built from 13 residues. Trimming removed 2 bases from V and 7 bases from J, with 8 bases in between. Germline lookup yields CDR1 KGHSH and CDR2 LQKENI. CDR3 bases: TGTGCCAGCTCACCAATCTCAGACGGGGAGCTGTTTTTT. This sequence encodes CASSPISDGELFF.

The chain couples TRBV6-5 to TRBJ2-2, with TRBD2 as a possible D gene (6 bases). Per the germline V gene, CDR1 is MNHEY and CDR2 is SVGAGI. Trimming cost V 6 bases and J 7 bases, with 15 bases left between them. The CDR3 has 14 residues. CDR3 DNA: TGTGCCAGCAGAAACCCGGGAGATGGCGGGGAGCTGTTTTTT. It codes for CASRNPGDGGELFF.